The 14 T cell receptor beta chains given below trace back to one sample, sequenced in a study of type 1 and type 2 diabetes patients. The PCR template was genomic DNA. A primer set of 30 forward and 13 reverse primers amplified the CDR3. TCRdb itself ran the multiplex PCR reads through MiXCR, one entry per CDR3 protein. Among fewer than 300,000 distinct CDR3 sequences, approximately 50% were seen once, and the ten largest hold roughly 15%. What was sequenced was peripheral blood mononuclear cells (PBMCs). The source of these receptors is a man aged 18 to 29 with type 2 diabetes.

This chain links TRBV7-8 with TRBJ2-1, with TRBD2 as a possible D gene (5 bases). Germline V gene sequence: CDR1 SGHVS, CDR2 FQNEAQ. This CDR3 has 16 amino acids. V dropped 1 base and J dropped 2 bases, with 12 bases sitting between them. In nucleotides, the CDR3 is TGTGCCAGCAGCTTAGGACTGGGAGTCACCTACAATGAGCAGTTCTTC. Amino acids: CASSLGLGVTYNEQFF.

The CDR3 bases are TGCAGTGGGAGGGGTAGCGGTTACGATGAGCAGTTCTTC. It codes for CSGRGSGYDEQFF. The chain uses TRBV20-1 and TRBJ2-1; tentatively, D is TRBD2 (6 bases). The CDR3 length is 13 residues. Trimming took off 7 bases at V and 8 bases at J, with 18 bases between the two ends. The V gene's germline CDR1 is DFQATT and CDR2 SNEGSKA (reference sequence).

Only a few counts were recorded for this clonotype. The CDR3 DNA reads as TGCAGTGCAGGCGAGGCTTTACCCGAGCAGTACTTC. This sequence encodes CSAGEALPEQYF. This chain joins TRBV20-1 and TRBJ2-7; D ambiguous. The germline CDR1 and CDR2 sequences are DFQATT and SNEGSKA (reference sequence). V dropped 6 bases and J dropped 6 bases, with 15 bases sitting between them. The CDR3 is 12 amino acids.

The chain has TRBV27 and TRBJ2-2, with D tentatively TRBD1 or TRBD2 (5 bases each). This CDR3 region has 14 residues. With 6 bases removed from V and 6 bases from J, the gap between germline ends came to 14 bases. Germline V gives CDR1 MNHEY, CDR2 SMNVEV (reference sequence). CDR3 in amino acids: CASRLSRGPGELFF. DNA for the CDR3: TGTGCCAGCAGATTAAGTCGGGGCCCCGGGGAGCTGTTTTTT.

The chain couples TRBV20-1 to TRBJ2-5; possible D gene TRBD2, 6 bases. The V gene's germline CDR1 is DFQATT and CDR2 SNEGSKA (reference sequence). The V and J ends lost 4 bases and 9 bases respectively, with 9 bases between them. The CDR3 runs 10 residues. This CDR3 reads CSATWGAQYF. The CDR3 DNA reads as TGCAGTGCTACCTGGGGGGCCCAGTACTTC.

With regard to this clonotype: This is likely a read error, given that the CDR3 carries no conserved phenylalanine or tryptophan at its end. The chain couples TRBV27 to TRBJ1-4; weak D call: TRBD1 (5 bases). V dropped 2 bases and J dropped 3 bases, with 13 bases sitting between them. The CDR3 is 16 amino acids. Germline CDR1 reads MNHEY; CDR2 reads SMNVEV (reference sequence). The CDR3 nucleotides read TGTGCCAGCAGTTTAAGACAAGGGGCGGCTAATGAAAAACTGTTTCTT. It encodes CASSLRQGAANEKLFL.

The chain carries TRBV4-2 and TRBJ2-2, with D uncertain. Germline CDR1 reads LGHNA; CDR2 reads YNFKEQ. The CDR3 has 16 amino acids. V lost 0 bases, J lost 3 bases, and 11 bases lay in between. CDR3 DNA sequence: TGTGCCAGCAGCCAAGATGTGAGGTTAGACACCGGGGAGCTGTTTTTT. This translates into CASSQDVRLDTGELFF.

This clonotype was found many times. This sequence joins TRBV6-1 and TRBJ2-3; 9 nucleotides line up with TRBD2. Germline V gives CDR1 MNHNS, CDR2 SASEGT. After removal of 0 bases from V and 4 bases from J, the junction contained 2 bases not matched to a gene. CDR3 length: 15 amino acids. CDR3 nucleotide sequence: TGTGCCAGCAGTGAAGCTAGCGGGAGCCCAGATACGCAGTATTTT. Its protein is CASSEASGSPDTQYF.

The J gene is TRBJ1-1, the V gene TRBV30, with TRBD1 as a possible D gene (6 bases). V dropped 2 bases and J dropped 7 bases, with 14 bases sitting between them. Germline V gives CDR1 GTSNPN, CDR2 SVGIG (reference sequence). The CDR3 has 13 amino acids. CDR3 amino acids: CAWSRYRQDEAFF. CDR3 sequence (DNA): TGTGCCTGGAGTAGATATCGACAGGATGAAGCTTTCTTT.

A few counts support this clonotype. This sequence joins TRBV27 and TRBJ2-1, with 7 nucleotides matching TRBD1. The V gene end was trimmed by 5 bases and the J gene end by 6 bases; junction bases not matched to a gene: 10. Looked up from germline, CDR1 is MNHEY and CDR2 is SMNVEV (reference sequence). CDR3 length: 15 residues. The CDR3 loop is CASSLPGTASNEQFF. CDR3 DNA: TGTGCCAGCAGTCTGCCGGGGACAGCAAGCAATGAGCAGTTCTTC.

The chain uses TRBV6-5 and TRBJ2-7, with D tentatively TRBD1 (6 bases). The CDR3 length is 12 residues. CDR1 is MNHEY and CDR2 is SVGAGI in the germline V gene. With 8 bases removed from V and 7 bases from J, the gap between germline ends came to 15 bases. CDR3 bases: TGTGCCAGCGGGGGCGGTGCTGGGGAGCAGTACTTC. The encoded protein is CASGGGAGEQYF.

This clonotype was recorded many times. This sequence joins TRBV2 and TRBJ2-3; 11 bases agree with TRBD2. Unmatched junction bases numbered 3, after V lost 7 bases and J lost 0 bases. CDR3 length: 15 amino acids. Germline V CDR1 and CDR2: SNHLY, FYNNEI. The CDR3, as DNA: TGTGCCAGCATAGCGGGAGGGACTAGCACAGATACGCAGTATTTT. It codes for CASIAGGTSTDTQYF.

As for this clonotype: Sequence at one end of the junction differs from germline and may be a read error. The rearrangement uses TRBV6-4 and TRBJ2-5; 7 positions match TRBD1. Germline V gene data show CDR1 as MRHNA and CDR2 as SNTAGT. The CDR3 totals 11 residues. CDR3 in amino acids: CASSTPGQLYF. The CDR3 nucleotides are TGTGCCAGCAGTACACCGGGACAGTTATACTTT.

This chain joins TRBV19 and TRBJ1-2; possible D gene TRBD1, 5 bases. Looked up from germline, CDR1 is LNHDA and CDR2 is SQIVND (reference sequence). The V gene lost 7 bases and the J gene lost 0 bases, with 9 bases spanning the gap. This CDR3 spans 13 amino acids. In DNA form, the CDR3 reads TGTGCCAGTATGACAGCCGCTAACTATGGCTACACCTTC. Its protein is CASMTAANYGYTF.